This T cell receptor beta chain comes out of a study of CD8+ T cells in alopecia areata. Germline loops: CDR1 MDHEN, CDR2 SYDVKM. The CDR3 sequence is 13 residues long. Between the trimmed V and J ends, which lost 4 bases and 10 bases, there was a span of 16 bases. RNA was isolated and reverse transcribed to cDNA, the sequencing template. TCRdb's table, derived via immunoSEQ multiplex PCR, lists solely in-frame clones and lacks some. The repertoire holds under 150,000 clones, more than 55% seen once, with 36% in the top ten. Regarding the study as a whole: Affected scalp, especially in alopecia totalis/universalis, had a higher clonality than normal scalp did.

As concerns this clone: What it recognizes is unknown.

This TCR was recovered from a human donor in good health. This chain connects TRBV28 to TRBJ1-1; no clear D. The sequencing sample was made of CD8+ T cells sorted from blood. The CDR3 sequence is CASSSLSADGAFF. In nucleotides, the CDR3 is TGTGCCAGCAGTTCTTTATCGGCAGATGGAGCTTTCTTT. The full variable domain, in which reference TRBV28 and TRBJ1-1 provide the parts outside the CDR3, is DVKVTQSSRYLVKRTGEKVFLECVQDMDHENMFWYRQDPGLGLRLIYFSYDVKMKEKGDIPEGYSVSREKKERFSLILESASTNQTSMYLCASSSLSADGAFFGQGTRLTVV.